What follows describes a single T cell receptor beta chain. This record comes from a study of blood T cell repertoires in COVID-19. TCRdb's table, derived via immunoSEQ multiplex PCR, lists solely in-frame clones and lacks some. The sample contains fewer than 250,000 clones, roughly 86% of which appear only once. Material: peripheral blood. This receptor was identified in a man aged 50-59 years with acute or convalescent COVID-19.

The CDR3 nucleotides are TGTGCCAGTAGTATGTTTGGAGCGGGGGCAGAGACCCAGTACTTC. Its protein product is CASSMFGAGAETQYF. This chain joins TRBV19 and TRBJ2-5; 8 positions agree with TRBD2. The CDR3 is made up of 15 amino acids. Germline V gene lookup returns CDR1 LNHDA and CDR2 SQIVND (reference sequence). The V segment lost 3 bases and the J segment 4 bases; nucleotides outside the gene matches: 7.